Sequencing of this TCR beta chain was carried out in a study of identical twins. MiXCR, applied by TCRdb to the 5' RACE reads, yields one record per CDR3 protein. The sample consists of about 530,000 distinct CDR3 sequences, roughly 15% of them appearing once. CDR3 length: 14 amino acids. Per germline, CDR1 MGHRA and CDR2 YSYEKL. Losses at the gene ends were 6 bases for V and 5 bases for J; bases not matched to a gene: 5. In its sample, this clonotype was seen a few times. This sample was also put to use in a study of yellow fever vaccine responses in identical twins.

This chain uses TRBV4-1 with TRBJ2-2, with 8 positions matching TRBD2. The source is a woman aged 18 to 35 in good health. Specimen: CD4+ T cells sorted from blood. For the CDR3, the DNA is TGCGCCAGCAGGTACCCTAGCGGGACCGGGGAGCTGTTTTTT. Protein: CASRYPSGTGELFF.